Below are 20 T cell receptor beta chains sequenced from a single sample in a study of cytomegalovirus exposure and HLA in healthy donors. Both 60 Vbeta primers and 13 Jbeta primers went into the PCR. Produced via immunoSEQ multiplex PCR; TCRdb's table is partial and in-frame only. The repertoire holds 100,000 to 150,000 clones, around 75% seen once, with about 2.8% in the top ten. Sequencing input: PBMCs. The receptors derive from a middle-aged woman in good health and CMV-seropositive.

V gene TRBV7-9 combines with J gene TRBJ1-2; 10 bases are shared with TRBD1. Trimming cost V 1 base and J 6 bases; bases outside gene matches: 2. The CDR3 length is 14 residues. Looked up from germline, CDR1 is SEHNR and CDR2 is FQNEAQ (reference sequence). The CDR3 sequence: CASSLETGGNGYTF. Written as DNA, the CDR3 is TGTGCCAGCAGCTTAGAGACAGGGGGCAATGGCTACACCTTC.

The DNA for the CDR3 is TGTGCCTGGCGGATGGGGGGAAATCAGCCCCAGCATTTT. Amino acids: CAWRMGGNQPQHF. The chain recombines TRBV30 with TRBJ1-5, with a tentative D call TRBD1 (5 bases). CDR1 and CDR2 (germline): GTSNPN, SVGIG (reference sequence). Between the trimmed V and J ends, which lost 5 bases and 4 bases, there was a span of 12 bases. The CDR3 spans 13 residues. The variable domain in full, with the rest retrieved from reference TRBV30 and TRBJ1-5, is SQTIHQWPATLVQPVGSPLSLECTVEGTSNPNLYWYRQAAGRGLQLLFYSVGIGQISSEVPQNLSASRPQDRQFILSSKKLLLSDSGFYLCAWRMGGNQPQHFGDGTRLSIL.

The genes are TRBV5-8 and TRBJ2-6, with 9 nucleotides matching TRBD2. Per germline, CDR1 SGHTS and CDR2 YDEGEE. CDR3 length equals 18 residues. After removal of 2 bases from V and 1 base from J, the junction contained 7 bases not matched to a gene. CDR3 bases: TGTGCCAGCAGCTTTTTTAGCGGGAGAGTTTCTGGGGCCAACGTCCTGACTTTC. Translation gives CASSFFSGRVSGANVLTF.

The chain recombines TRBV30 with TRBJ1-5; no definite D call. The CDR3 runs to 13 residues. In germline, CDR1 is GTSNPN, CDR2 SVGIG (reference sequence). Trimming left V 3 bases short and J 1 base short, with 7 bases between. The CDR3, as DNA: TGTGCCTGGAGCCTGGAGAGCAATCAGCCCCAGCATTTT. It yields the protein CAWSLESNQPQHF.

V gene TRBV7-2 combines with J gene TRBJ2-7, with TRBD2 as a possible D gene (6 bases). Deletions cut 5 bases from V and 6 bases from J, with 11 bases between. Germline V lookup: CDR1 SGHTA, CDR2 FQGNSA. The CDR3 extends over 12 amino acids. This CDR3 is CASSRLGGEQYF. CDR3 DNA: TGTGCCAGCAGCCGATTGGGGGGCGAGCAGTACTTC.

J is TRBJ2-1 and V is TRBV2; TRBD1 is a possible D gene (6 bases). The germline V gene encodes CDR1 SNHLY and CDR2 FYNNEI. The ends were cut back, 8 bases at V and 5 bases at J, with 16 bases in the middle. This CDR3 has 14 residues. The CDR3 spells CASASVEGDNEQFF. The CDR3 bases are TGTGCCAGCGCAAGCGTTGAGGGGGACAATGAGCAGTTCTTC. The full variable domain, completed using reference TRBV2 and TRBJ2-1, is EPEVTQTPSHQVTQMGQEVILRCVPISNHLYFYWYRQILGQKVEFLVSFYNNEISEKSEIFDDQFSVERPDGSNFTLKIRSTKLEDSAMYFCASASVEGDNEQFFGPGTRLTVL.

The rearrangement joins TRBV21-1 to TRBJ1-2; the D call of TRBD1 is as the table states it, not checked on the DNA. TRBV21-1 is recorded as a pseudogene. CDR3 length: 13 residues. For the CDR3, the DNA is TGTGCCAGCAGCAAGGGGGACAGGGTCGGCTACACCTTC. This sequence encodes CASSKGDRVGYTF.

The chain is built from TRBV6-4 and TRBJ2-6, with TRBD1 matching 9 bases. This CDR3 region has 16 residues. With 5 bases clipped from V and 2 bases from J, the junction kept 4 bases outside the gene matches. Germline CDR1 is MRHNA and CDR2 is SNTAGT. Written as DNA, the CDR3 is TGTGCCAGCAGTAGGGACAGGGTACCTGGGGCCAACGTCCTGACTTTC. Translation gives CASSRDRVPGANVLTF.

Written as DNA, the CDR3 is TGTGCCAGCAGCCCAGAACTAGCGGGGGATGAGACCCAGTACTTC. Translation gives CASSPELAGDETQYF. The chain combines TRBV7-2 with TRBJ2-5; TRBD2 matches 11 bases. Germline assignment: CDR1 SGHTA and CDR2 FQGNSA. There are 15 residues in the CDR3. V gave up 5 bases and J gave up 5 bases; unmatched junction bases: 7.

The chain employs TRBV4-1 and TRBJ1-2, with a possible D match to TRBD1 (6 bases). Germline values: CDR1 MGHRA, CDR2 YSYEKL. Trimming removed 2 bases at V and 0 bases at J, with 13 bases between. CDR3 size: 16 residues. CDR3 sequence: CASSQLNTGTNYGYTF. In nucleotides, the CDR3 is TGCGCCAGCAGCCAACTTAATACAGGGACTAACTATGGCTACACCTTC.

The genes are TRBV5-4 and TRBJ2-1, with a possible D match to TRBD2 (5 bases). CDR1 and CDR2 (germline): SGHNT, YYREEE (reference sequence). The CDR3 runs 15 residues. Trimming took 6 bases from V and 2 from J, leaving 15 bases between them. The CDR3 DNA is TGTGCCAGCACTTCACGGACGGAGGCCTACAATGAGCAGTTCTTC. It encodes CASTSRTEAYNEQFF.

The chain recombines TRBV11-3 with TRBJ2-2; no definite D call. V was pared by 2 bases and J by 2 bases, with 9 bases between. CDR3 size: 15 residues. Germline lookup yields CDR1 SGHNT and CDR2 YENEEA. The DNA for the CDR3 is TGTGCCAGCAGCTTAAGTAAGCCTAACACCGGGGAGCTGTTTTTT. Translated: CASSLSKPNTGELFF.

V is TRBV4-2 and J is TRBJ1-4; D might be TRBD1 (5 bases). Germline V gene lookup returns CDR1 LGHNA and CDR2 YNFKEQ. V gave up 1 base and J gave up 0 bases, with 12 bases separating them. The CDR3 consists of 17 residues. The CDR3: CASSQGDTGTTNEKLFF. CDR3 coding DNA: TGTGCCAGCAGCCAAGGGGATACAGGTACAACTAATGAAAAACTGTTTTTT.

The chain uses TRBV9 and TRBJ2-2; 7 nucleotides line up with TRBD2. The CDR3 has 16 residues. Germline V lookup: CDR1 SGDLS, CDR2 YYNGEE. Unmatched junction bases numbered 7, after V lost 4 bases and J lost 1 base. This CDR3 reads CASSPWQRGNTGELFF. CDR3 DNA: TGTGCCAGCAGCCCCTGGCAGCGGGGGAACACCGGGGAGCTGTTTTTT. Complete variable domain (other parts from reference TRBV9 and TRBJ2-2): DSGVTQTPKHLITATGQRVTLRCSPRSGDLSVYWYQQSLDQGLQFLIQYYNGEERAKGNILERFSAQQFPDLHSELNLSSLELGDSALYFCASSPWQRGNTGELFFGEGSRLTVL.

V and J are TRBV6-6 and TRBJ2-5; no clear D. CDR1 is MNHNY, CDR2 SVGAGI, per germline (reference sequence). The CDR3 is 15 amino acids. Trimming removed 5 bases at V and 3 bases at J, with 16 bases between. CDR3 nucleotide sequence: TGTGCCAGCAGTCTAACCATAGAGAGAAAAGAGACCCAGTACTTC. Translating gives CASSLTIERKETQYF.

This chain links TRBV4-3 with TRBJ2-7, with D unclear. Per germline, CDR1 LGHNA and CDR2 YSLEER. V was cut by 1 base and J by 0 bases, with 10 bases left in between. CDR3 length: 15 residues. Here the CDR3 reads CASSQAGLSSYEQYF. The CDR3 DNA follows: TGCGCCAGCAGCCAAGCAGGTCTGTCCTCCTACGAGCAGTACTTC.

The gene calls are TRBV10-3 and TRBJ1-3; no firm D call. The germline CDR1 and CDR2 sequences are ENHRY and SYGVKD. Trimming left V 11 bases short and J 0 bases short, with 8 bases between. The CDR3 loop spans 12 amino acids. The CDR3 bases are TGTGCCTCCGGGAGCTCTGGAAACACCATATATTTT. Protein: CASGSSGNTIYF.

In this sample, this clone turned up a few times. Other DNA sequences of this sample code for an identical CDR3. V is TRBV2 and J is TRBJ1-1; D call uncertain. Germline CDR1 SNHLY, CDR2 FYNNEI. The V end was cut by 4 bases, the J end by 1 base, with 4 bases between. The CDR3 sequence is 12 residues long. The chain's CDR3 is CASSAGNTEAFF. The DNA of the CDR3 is TGTGCCAGCAGTGCAGGGAACACTGAAGCTTTCTTT.

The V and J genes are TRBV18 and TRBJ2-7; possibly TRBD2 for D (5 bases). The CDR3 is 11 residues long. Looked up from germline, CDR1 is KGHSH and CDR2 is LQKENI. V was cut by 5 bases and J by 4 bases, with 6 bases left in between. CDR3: CASSSGYEQYF. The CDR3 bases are TGTGCCAGCTCATCGGGGTACGAGCAGTACTTC. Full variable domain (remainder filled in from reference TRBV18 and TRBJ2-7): NAGVMQNPRHLVRRRGQEARLRCSPMKGHSHVYWYRQLPEEGLKFMVYLQKENIIDESGMPKERFSAEFPKEGPSILRIQQVVRGDSAAYFCASSSGYEQYFGPGTRLTVT.

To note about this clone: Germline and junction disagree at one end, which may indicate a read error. CDR3 amino acids: CASRTGQANAEAFF. The CDR3 nucleotides are TGTGCCAGCAGGACGGGACAGGCGAACGCTGAAGCTTTCTTT. The chain links TRBV28 to TRBJ1-1, with TRBD1 matching 8 bases. Germline-derived CDR1 and CDR2 are MDHEN and SYDVKM. The CDR3 totals 14 residues.